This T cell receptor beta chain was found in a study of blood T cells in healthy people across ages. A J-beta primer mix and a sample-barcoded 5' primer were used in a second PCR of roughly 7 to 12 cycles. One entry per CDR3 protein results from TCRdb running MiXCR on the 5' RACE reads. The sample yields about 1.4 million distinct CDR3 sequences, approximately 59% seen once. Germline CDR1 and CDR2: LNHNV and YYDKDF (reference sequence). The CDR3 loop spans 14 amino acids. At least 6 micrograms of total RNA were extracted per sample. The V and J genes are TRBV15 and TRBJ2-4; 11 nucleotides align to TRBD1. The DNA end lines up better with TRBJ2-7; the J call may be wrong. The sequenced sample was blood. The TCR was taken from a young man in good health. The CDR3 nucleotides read TGTGCCACCAGCTCGGACAGGGGGCCTTACGAGCAGTACTTC. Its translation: CATSSDRGPYEQYF.